Listed below are T cell receptor beta chains from one sample, sequenced in a study of cytomegalovirus exposure and HLA in healthy donors. Repertoires were generated with immunoSEQ multiplex PCR, while TCRdb's copy carries only in-frame clones and drops some. The repertoire holds about 180,000 clones, 80% to 90% seen once, with around 5% in the top ten. Source material: PBMCs. Every receptor here comes from a girl between 5 and 17 years old in good health and CMV-seropositive. Each CDR3 is given with its conserved first and last residue. A D gene is named only where the DNA matches it firmly. Size tells how often a clone was seen (once, few, many) or the class of an expanded clone, and some rows leave it out.

clone size	J gene	D gene	V gene	CDR3 length	CDR3 protein	CDR3 DNA
-	TRBJ1-2	TRBD1	TRBV11-3	13	CASSPRTGYGYTF	TGTGCCAGCAGCCCCCGGACAGGCTATGGCTACACCTTC
few	TRBJ2-5	-	TRBV6-5	15	CASSSEGRVQETQYF	TGTGCCAGCAGTTCGGAGGGCAGGGTCCAAGAGACCCAGTACTTC
-	TRBJ2-1	TRBD2	TRBV7-9	16	CASSPGLAGGVNEQFF	TGTGCCAGCAGCCCGGGACTAGCGGGGGGTGTCAATGAGCAGTTCTTC
-	TRBJ2-7	-	TRBV6-6	14	CASSYTGRTYEQYF	TGTGCCAGCAGTTATACGGGTAGAACCTACGAGCAGTACTTC
-	TRBJ1-1	-	TRBV7-8	13	CASSLAGRSEAFF	TGTGCCAGCAGCTTAGCGGGGAGGTCAGAAGCTTTCTTT
-	TRBJ1-1	-	TRBV5-5	15	CASSLKGRAFTEAFF	TGTGCCAGCAGCTTGAAGGGGCGCGCGTTTACTGAAGCTTTCTTT
-	TRBJ2-5	-	TRBV5-1	14	CASSTLDRQETQYF	TGCGCCAGCAGCACCCTGGACAGACAAGAGACCCAGTACTTC
few	TRBJ1-1	-	TRBV28	13	CASKTEANTEAFF	TGTGCCAGCAAAACGGAGGCGAACACTGAAGCTTTCTTT
-	TRBJ2-6	-	TRBV5-1	16	CASSSGHASGANVLTF	TGCGCCAGCAGCTCGGGACACGCCTCTGGGGCCAACGTCCTGACTTTC
-	TRBJ2-3	TRBD2	TRBV15	16	CATSDRTSGVTDTQYF	TGTGCCACCAGCGACCGGACTAGCGGGGTGACAGATACGCAGTATTTT